Listed here are 13 T cell receptor beta chains from one sample, sequenced in a study of blood T cell repertoires in COVID-19. TCRdb keeps only in-frame clones here, not all; method: immunoSEQ multiplex PCR. The table shows about 100,000 clones, with 90% to 95% occurring only once. Input material: peripheral blood. These receptors all come from a man in his forties or fifties with active COVID-19.

This clone has only a few counts. This rearrangement joins TRBV6-6 to TRBJ2-7; D is uncertain. This CDR3 spans 14 amino acids. Per germline, CDR1 MNHNY and CDR2 SVGAGI (reference sequence). Deletions cut 3 bases from V and 5 bases from J, with 14 bases between. This CDR3 reads CASSYQTISDEQYF. The CDR3 DNA sequence: TGTGCCAGCAGTTATCAGACAATCTCGGACGAGCAGTACTTC.

This chain connects TRBV19 to TRBJ1-5; TRBD1 aligns across 9 bases. CDR3 length equals 13 residues. The V gene's germline CDR1 is LNHDA and CDR2 SQIVND (reference sequence). V was pared by 6 bases and J by 6 bases, with 3 bases of the junction left unmatched. DNA of the CDR3: TGTGCCAGTAGGGGGACAGGGAGTCAGCCCCAGCATTTT. It is translated as CASRGTGSQPQHF.

This sequence joins TRBV25-1 and TRBJ2-3; 10 bases match TRBD2. The germline V gene has CDR1 MGHDK and CDR2 SYGVNS. The trim removed 2 bases at V and 3 bases at J, leaving 8 bases unmatched. This CDR3 contains 17 residues. CDR3 amino acids: CASSEGVLAGVTDTQYF. The CDR3 DNA is TGTGCCAGCAGTGAAGGGGTGCTAGCGGGAGTGACAGATACGCAGTATTTT.

This clone has only a few counts. This rearrangement joins TRBV6-5 to TRBJ1-3; TRBD1 matches 7 bases. The CDR3 totals 10 residues. The V gene's germline CDR1 is MNHEY and CDR2 SVGAGI. The trim removed 11 bases at V and 10 bases at J, leaving 5 bases unmatched. As DNA, the CDR3 is TGTGCCTTCCAGGGGGTTACCATATATTTT. It specifies CAFQGVTIYF.

This chain joins TRBV9 and TRBJ2-2, with TRBD2 matching 13 bases. CDR1 is SGDLS and CDR2 is YYNGEE in the germline V gene. This CDR3 region has 20 residues. Trimming took 0 bases from V and 5 from J; bases not matched to a gene: 13. The CDR3 spells CASSVAPFPGLAGDTGELFF. CDR3 bases: TGTGCCAGCAGCGTAGCCCCGTTTCCAGGACTAGCGGGAGATACCGGGGAGCTGTTTTTT. Full variable domain (outside the CDR3, taken from reference TRBV9 and TRBJ2-2): DSGVTQTPKHLITATGQRVTLRCSPRSGDLSVYWYQQSLDQGLQFLIQYYNGEERAKGNILERFSAQQFPDLHSELNLSSLELGDSALYFCASSVAPFPGLAGDTGELFFGEGSRLTVL.

The V gene is TRBV24-1, the J gene TRBJ1-2, with a tentative D call TRBD1 (6 bases). Germline V gives CDR1 KGHDR, CDR2 SFDVKD. The V gene lost 7 bases and the J gene lost 0 bases, with 8 bases spanning the gap. The CDR3 is made up of 13 amino acids. Here the CDR3 DNA reads TGTGCCACCAGCAGGGGTACTAACTATGGCTACACCTTC. Translation: CATSRGTNYGYTF.

The chain recombines TRBV9 with TRBJ2-2; possibly TRBD2 for D (6 bases). The CDR3 loop spans 16 amino acids. Germline CDR1 SGDLS, CDR2 YYNGEE. V was trimmed by 4 bases and J by 5 bases, leaving 18 bases between them. The CDR3 DNA reads as TGTGCCAGCAGCCCGGGATCTAGCGTTAGTACCGGGGAGCTGTTTTTT. Protein product: CASSPGSSVSTGELFF.

V usage is TRBV18 and J usage is TRBJ2-7, with 8 bases matching TRBD1. The V segment lost 1 base and the J segment 4 bases; nucleotides outside the gene matches: 9. The CDR3 totals 16 residues. The germline gives CDR1 KGHSH, CDR2 LQKENI. The CDR3 region has the DNA TGTGCCAGCTCACCACGGGGACAGGTTAAAGGTTACGAGCAGTACGTC. Translation: CASSPRGQVKGYEQYV.

This chain uses TRBV3-1 (or the pseudogene TRBV3-2) with TRBJ2-6, with D maybe TRBD1 (5 bases). The V end lost 1 base, the J end lost 12 bases, and 22 bases lay between the germline ends. This CDR3 comprises 17 residues. Per the germline V gene, CDR1 is LGHDT and CDR2 is YNNKEL (reference sequence). The CDR3 protein is CASSQAGILSLGSVLTF. Here the CDR3 DNA reads TGTGCCAGCAGCCAAGCAGGGATCCTATCTCTGGGTAGCGTCCTGACTTTC.

The rearrangement links TRBV14 to TRBJ1-2; a possible D gene is TRBD1 (5 bases). This CDR3 contains 19 residues. CDR1 and CDR2 from the germline V gene are SGHDN and FVKESK. Trimming removed 0 bases at V and 0 bases at J, with 20 bases between. CDR3 in DNA: TGTGCCAGCAGCCAAGATTCCCCTTTCGGGGGTCGAGCTAACTATGGCTACACCTTC. Translating gives CASSQDSPFGGRANYGYTF.

This chain uses TRBV11-3 with TRBJ2-2, with TRBD1 identical over 7 bases. From germline, CDR1 is SGHNT and CDR2 YENEEA. There are 16 residues in the CDR3. V was pared by 6 bases and J by 7 bases, with 14 bases of the junction left unmatched. This CDR3 reads CASRSETGLNNGELFF. CDR3 bases: TGTGCCAGCAGATCTGAGACAGGGCTTAATAACGGGGAGCTGTTTTTT.

The rearrangement joins TRBV7-2 to TRBJ2-5; weak D call: TRBD1 (7 bases). Trimming shortened V by 8 bases and J by 5 bases, and 15 bases separated the two germline ends. Germline-derived CDR1 and CDR2 are SGHTA and FQGNSA. CDR3 length: 13 residues. CDR3 amino acids: CASSQGGAETQYF. CDR3 DNA sequence: TGTGCCAGCTCCCAGGGGGGCGCGGAGACCCAGTACTTC. Complete variable domain (other parts from reference TRBV7-2 and TRBJ2-5): GAGVSQSPSNKVTEKGKDVELRCDPISGHTALYWYRQSLGQGLEFLIYFQGNSAPDKSGLPSDRFSAERTGGSVSTLTIQRTQQEDSAVYLCASSQGGAETQYFGPGTRLLVL.

The chain uses TRBV13 and TRBJ2-2; 7 nucleotides match TRBD2. This CDR3 comprises 16 residues. The germline V gene encodes CDR1 PRHDT and CDR2 FYEKMQ (reference sequence). V was clipped by 3 bases and J by 4 bases; unmatched bases: 8. CDR3 sequence reads: CASSFWGGVGTGELFF. The CDR3 nucleotides are TGTGCCAGCAGCTTTTGGGGGGGAGTCGGCACCGGGGAGCTGTTTTTT.